A single T cell receptor (beta chain) is shown here with its context. No antigen is known for it. This sample was included in a study of cytomegalovirus exposure and HLA in healthy donors. Study background: Within the Caucasian-associated ancestry cluster were approximately 77% of the approximately 400 genotyped donors.

PCR amplification relied on 60 Vbeta primers (plus 13 Jbeta primers). This table comes from immunoSEQ multiplex PCR, and its TCRdb copy is limited to in-frame clones, with some not included. This table holds 130,000 to 150,000 clones. CDR3 length: 16 residues. Germline V gives CDR1 MRHNA, CDR2 SNTAGT. V shed 1 base and J shed 3 bases, with 16 bases lying between them. Study-wide results and caveats: Later analysis indicated greater clonal expansion among HLA-associated TCR beta chains than among equally common other chains.

This receptor was taken from a male donor in good health and CMV-seronegative. Material: PBMCs. This chain joins TRBV6-4 and TRBJ2-7, with D perhaps TRBD2 (7 bases). CDR3 DNA sequence: TGTGCCAGCAGTGACTTGGGGGGGGACAAATTCTACGAGCAGTACTTC. This translates into CASSDLGGDKFYEQYF.